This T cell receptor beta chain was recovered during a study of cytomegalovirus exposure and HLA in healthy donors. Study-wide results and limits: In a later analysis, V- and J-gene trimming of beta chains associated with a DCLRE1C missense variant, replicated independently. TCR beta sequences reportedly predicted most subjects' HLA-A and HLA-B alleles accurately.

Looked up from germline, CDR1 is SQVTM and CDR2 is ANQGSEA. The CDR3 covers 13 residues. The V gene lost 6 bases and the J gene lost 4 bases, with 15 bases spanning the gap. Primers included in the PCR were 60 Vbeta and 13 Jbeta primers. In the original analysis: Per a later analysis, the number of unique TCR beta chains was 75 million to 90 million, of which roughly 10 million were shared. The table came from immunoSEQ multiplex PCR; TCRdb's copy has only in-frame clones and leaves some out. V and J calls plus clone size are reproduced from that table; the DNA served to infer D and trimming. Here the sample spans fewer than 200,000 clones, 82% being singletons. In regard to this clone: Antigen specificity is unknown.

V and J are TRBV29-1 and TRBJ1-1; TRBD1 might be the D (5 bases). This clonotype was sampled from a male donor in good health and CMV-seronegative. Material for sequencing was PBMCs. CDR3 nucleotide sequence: TGCAGCGTCGCCGCCGGCGGGGGCACTGAAGCTTTCTTT. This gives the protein CSVAAGGGTEAFF.